This is a list of T cell receptor beta chains from one sample in a study of OX40 agonist ivuxolimab in advanced cancers. Measured with immunoSEQ multiplex PCR; TCRdb has only the in-frame clones, and not every one. Of about 100,000 clones in the sample, 89% were seen once. The sample in question was CD4+ or CD8+ T cells sorted from blood, obtained in a trial of the OX40 agonist ivuxolimab. The receptors shown here come from an adult with an advanced solid tumor such as melanoma, head and neck, liver or kidney cancer. Each CDR3 is given with its conserved first and last residue. D genes are given only for firm matches. Clone size, where shown, is once, few, many, or a class for clones that have expanded.

J: TRBJ2-1; size: once; D: TRBD1; V: TRBV7-3; CDR3: CASSLLGGQGLSYEQFF; DNA: TGTGCCAGCAGCTTATTAGGGGGACAGGGGTTATCGTATGAGCAGTTCTTC
J: TRBJ2-7; size: -; D: -; V: TRBV28; CDR3: CASSSKLWTDYEQYF; DNA: TGTGCCAGCAGTTCCAAACTATGGACGGACTACGAGCAGTACTTC
J: TRBJ1-6; size: -; D: -; V: TRBV11-2; CDR3: CASSLSGQSSPLHF; DNA: TGTGCCAGCAGCTTATCAGGGCAAAGCTCACCCCTCCACTTT
J: TRBJ2-2; size: -; D: TRBD2; V: TRBV30; CDR3: CAWSAGLLNTGELFF; DNA: TGTGCCTGGAGTGCGGGACTATTGAACACCGGGGAGCTGTTTTTT
J: TRBJ2-7; size: -; D: -; V: TRBV6-1; CDR3: CASREGLGRTYEQYF; DNA: TGTGCCAGCAGGGAAGGGCTTGGCAGAACCTACGAGCAGTACTTC
J: TRBJ1-1; size: -; D: -; V: TRBV7-9; CDR3: CASSLNRVLTEAFF; DNA: TGTGCCAGCAGCTTAAACAGGGTATTGACTGAAGCTTTCTTT
J: TRBJ2-5; size: -; D: -; V: TRBV6-1; CDR3: CASTVSWGSETQYF; DNA: TGTGCCAGCACGGTGAGCTGGGGATCGGAGACCCAGTACTTC
J: TRBJ1-1; size: -; D: -; V: TRBV7-2; CDR3: CASSPFRGANTEAFF; DNA: TGTGCCAGCAGCCCGTTCCGGGGGGCTAACACTGAAGCTTTCTTT
J: TRBJ2-5; size: -; D: -; V: TRBV5-4; CDR3: CASSPRAERETQYF; DNA: TGTGCCAGCAGCCCTCGGGCAGAACGGGAGACCCAGTACTTC
J: TRBJ2-7; size: -; D: -; V: TRBV7-8; CDR3: CASNKSGYEQYF; DNA: TGTGCCAGCAACAAGAGCGGCTACGAGCAGTACTTC
J: TRBJ1-2; size: -; D: TRBD1; V: TRBV29-1; CDR3: CSVGGQSYGYTF; DNA: TGCAGCGTCGGGGGACAGAGCTATGGCTACACCTTC
J: TRBJ2-5; size: -; D: -; V: TRBV29-1; CDR3: CSVKGRGAQETQYF; DNA: TGCAGCGTGAAGGGGCGCGGCGCCCAAGAGACCCAGTACTTC
J: TRBJ2-2; size: few; D: -; V: TRBV6-1; CDR3: CASSAGPTGELFF; DNA: TGTGCCAGCAGTGCGGGACCCACCGGGGAGCTGTTTTTT
J: TRBJ2-7; size: -; D: -; V: TRBV5-1; CDR3: CASSLGLRVEQYF; DNA: TGCGCCAGCAGCTTGGGTTTACGGGTCGAGCAGTACTTC
J: TRBJ2-3; size: -; D: -; V: TRBV5-1; CDR3: CASSLAQRSTDTQYF; DNA: TGCGCCAGCAGCTTGGCCCAGCGGAGCACAGATACGCAGTATTTT
J: TRBJ2-1; size: -; D: TRBD2; V: TRBV5-1; CDR3: CASRSSGGYNEQFF; DNA: TGCGCCAGCAGGTCGAGCGGGGGATACAATGAGCAGTTCTTC
J: TRBJ2-3; size: -; D: -; V: TRBV30; CDR3: CAWNNGVADTQYF; DNA: TGTGCCTGGAATAACGGGGTAGCAGATACGCAGTATTTT
J: TRBJ2-2; size: -; D: TRBD1; V: TRBV4-2; CDR3: CASSQARYGTANNGELFF; DNA: TGTGCCAGCAGCCAGGCGAGATACGGGACAGCTAACAACGGGGAGCTGTTTTTT
J: TRBJ1-5; size: -; D: -; V: TRBV6-5; CDR3: CASSMGRNNQPQHF; DNA: TGTGCCAGCAGCATGGGGCGCAATAATCAGCCCCAGCATTTT
J: TRBJ2-3; size: -; D: -; V: TRBV5-1; CDR3: CASSLASRVTNTDTQYF; DNA: TGCGCCAGCAGCTTGGCCAGTAGGGTTACTAATACAGATACGCAGTATTTT
J: TRBJ2-3; size: -; D: TRBD2; V: TRBV5-4; CDR3: CASSWGREARTDTQYF; DNA: TGTGCCAGCAGCTGGGGGAGGGAGGCACGCACAGATACGCAGTATTTT
J: TRBJ2-1; size: -; D: -; V: TRBV7-2; CDR3: CASSLAADYNEQFF; DNA: TGTGCCAGCAGCTTAGCAGCGGACTACAATGAGCAGTTCTTC
J: TRBJ2-1; size: -; D: TRBD2; V: TRBV19; CDR3: CASMGSGGLYNEQFF; DNA: TGTGCCAGTATGGGGAGCGGGGGCCTCTACAATGAGCAGTTCTTC
J: TRBJ1-4; size: -; D: -; V: TRBV5-1; CDR3: CASSLATKNEKLFF; DNA: TGCGCCAGCAGCCTAGCAACCAAAAATGAAAAACTGTTTTTT
J: TRBJ1-2; size: few; D: -; V: TRBV30; CDR3: CAWTGLFYGYTF; DNA: TGTGCCTGGACAGGCCTTTTCTATGGCTACACCTTC
J: TRBJ1-1; size: -; D: -; V: TRBV7-9; CDR3: CASSLAGVTEAFF; DNA: TGTGCCAGCAGCTTAGCAGGGGTGACTGAAGCTTTCTTT
J: TRBJ2-1; size: -; D: -; V: TRBV5-1; CDR3: CASSLVREGSRSYNEQFF; DNA: TGCGCCAGCAGCTTGGTCAGGGAAGGGTCTCGCTCCTACAATGAGCAGTTCTTC
J: TRBJ2-3; size: -; D: -; V: TRBV19; CDR3: CASSVSRRKYF; DNA: TGTGCCAGCTCCGTTTCCAGGCGCAAGTATTTT
J: TRBJ1-1; size: -; D: TRBD1; V: TRBV7-2; CDR3: CASSLFPLTGGAGTEAFF; DNA: TGTGCCAGCAGCTTATTCCCCCTAACAGGGGGCGCGGGGACTGAAGCTTTCTTT
J: TRBJ1-4; size: -; D: TRBD1; V: TRBV28; CDR3: CASSLPPQGAGNEKLFF; DNA: TGTGCCAGCAGTCTCCCCCCGCAGGGGGCGGGTAATGAAAAACTGTTTTTT
J: TRBJ1-6; size: -; D: -; V: TRBV6-1; CDR3: CASSVIDSPLHF; DNA: TGTGCCAGCAGTGTTATCGATTCACCCCTCCACTTT
J: TRBJ2-1; size: -; D: -; V: TRBV27; CDR3: CASHSRVGSYNEQFF; DNA: TGTGCCAGCCACTCGCGGGTTGGCTCCTACAATGAGCAGTTCTTC
J: TRBJ1-6; size: -; D: TRBD1; V: TRBV9; CDR3: CASSPRDSSYNSPLHF; DNA: TGTGCCAGCAGCCCCCGGGACAGCTCTTATAATTCACCCCTCCACTTT
J: TRBJ2-7; size: -; D: -; V: TRBV5-7; CDR3: CASSFKYPRGYEQYF; DNA: TGTGCCAGCAGCTTCAAATACCCCCGGGGCTACGAGCAGTACTTC
J: TRBJ1-4; size: -; D: TRBD1; V: TRBV30; CDR3: CAWSRGLFSDNEKLFF; DNA: TGTGCCTGGAGCAGGGGGCTCTTTTCGGATAATGAAAAACTGTTTTTT
J: TRBJ1-1; size: -; D: -; V: TRBV19; CDR3: CASSISPQAGFTTEAFF; DNA: TGTGCCAGTAGTATTTCCCCGCAGGCGGGTTTTACCACTGAAGCTTTCTTT
J: TRBJ2-3; size: once; D: -; V: TRBV9; CDR3: CASSVQGGGSTDTQYF; DNA: TGTGCCAGCAGCGTACAGGGGGGAGGGAGCACAGATACGCAGTATTTT
J: TRBJ2-5; size: -; D: TRBD2; V: TRBV28; CDR3: CASSSSGRETQYF; DNA: TGTGCCAGCAGTTCAAGCGGGAGGGAGACCCAGTACTTC
J: TRBJ2-1; size: once; D: TRBD2; V: TRBV5-4; CDR3: CASSQTSGRINEQFF; DNA: TGTGCCAGCAGCCAGACTAGCGGGAGAATCAATGAGCAGTTCTTC
J: TRBJ1-2; size: -; D: TRBD1; V: TRBV6-1; CDR3: CASSGGQGGNHGYTF; DNA: TGTGCCAGCAGTGGTGGACAGGGAGGGAATCATGGCTACACCTTC
J: TRBJ2-4; size: -; D: -; V: TRBV30; CDR3: CAWSDYSRDIQYF; DNA: TGTGCCTGGAGCGACTACTCAAGGGACATTCAGTACTTC
J: TRBJ1-2; size: -; D: TRBD1; V: TRBV29-1; CDR3: CSVEDIQGGRSYTF; DNA: TGCAGCGTTGAAGACATACAGGGGGGAAGAAGCTACACCTTC
J: TRBJ2-2; size: -; D: -; V: TRBV7-6; CDR3: CASSLSNTGELFF; DNA: TGTGCCAGCAGCTTATCCAACACCGGGGAGCTGTTTTTT
J: TRBJ2-3; size: -; D: TRBD1; V: TRBV6-5; CDR3: CASSRQGASTDTQYF; DNA: TGTGCCAGCAGCCGGCAGGGGGCGAGCACAGATACGCAGTATTTT
J: TRBJ2-5; size: -; D: -; V: TRBV7-8; CDR3: CASSLAGGQETQYF; DNA: TGTGCCAGCAGCTTAGCGGGGGGCCAAGAGACCCAGTACTTC
J: TRBJ2-5; size: -; D: -; V: TRBV5-1; CDR3: CASSFRETQYF; DNA: TGCGCCAGCAGCTTCCGGGAGACCCAGTACTTC
J: TRBJ2-1; size: -; D: -; V: TRBV7-8; CDR3: CASSLETRGDEQFF; DNA: TGTGCCAGCAGCTTGGAGACTCGTGGTGATGAGCAGTTCTTC
J: TRBJ2-2; size: -; D: -; V: TRBV5-1; CDR3: CASSLLGEYTGELFF; DNA: TGCGCCAGCAGCTTGCTGGGGGAGTACACCGGGGAGCTGTTTTTT
J: TRBJ2-1; size: -; D: TRBD2; V: TRBV6-1; CDR3: CASMSSGGAYEQFF; DNA: TGTGCCAGCATGTCGAGCGGGGGGGCCTATGAGCAGTTCTTC
J: TRBJ2-7; size: once; D: TRBD1; V: TRBV19; CDR3: CASTRDRRSYEQYF; DNA: TGTGCCAGTACCCGGGACAGGCGATCCTACGAGCAGTACTTC
J: TRBJ2-3; size: -; D: -; V: TRBV11-2; CDR3: CASSLSMGNTDTQYF; DNA: TGTGCCAGCAGCTTATCGATGGGGAACACAGATACGCAGTATTTT
J: TRBJ2-7; size: -; D: -; V: TRBV10-3; CDR3: CARDRAQPNYEQYF; DNA: TGTGCCAGAGACCGTGCGCAACCGAACTACGAGCAGTACTTC
J: TRBJ1-1; size: -; D: -; V: TRBV18; CDR3: CASSPAGRGVTEAFF; DNA: TGTGCCAGCTCACCAGCAGGCCGGGGAGTTACTGAAGCTTTCTTT
J: TRBJ2-1; size: -; D: TRBD2; V: TRBV28; CDR3: CASSLGTSGRWYEQFF; DNA: TGTGCCAGCAGCCTGGGGACTAGCGGGAGGTGGTATGAGCAGTTCTTC
J: TRBJ1-2; size: -; D: -; V: TRBV6-5; CDR3: CASSSLPSMRNYGYTF; DNA: TGTGCCAGCAGTTCGCTGCCCTCTATGCGAAACTATGGCTACACCTTC
J: TRBJ2-3; size: once; D: -; V: TRBV11-2; CDR3: CASSYVAGTSTDTQYF; DNA: TGTGCCAGCAGCTACGTCGCGGGGACTAGCACAGATACGCAGTATTTT
J: TRBJ2-7; size: -; D: TRBD1; V: TRBV19; CDR3: CASSIGQGATKQYF; DNA: TGTGCCAGTAGTATAGGACAGGGGGCGACGAAGCAGTACTTC
J: TRBJ2-7; size: -; D: -; V: TRBV27; CDR3: CASTRIGGLSYYEQYF; DNA: TGTGCCAGCACCCGGATTGGGGGACTTAGCTACTACGAGCAGTACTTC
J: TRBJ2-1; size: -; D: TRBD2; V: TRBV6-1; CDR3: CASSVSGRGYNEQFF; DNA: TGTGCCAGCAGTGTCAGCGGGAGGGGGTACAATGAGCAGTTCTTC